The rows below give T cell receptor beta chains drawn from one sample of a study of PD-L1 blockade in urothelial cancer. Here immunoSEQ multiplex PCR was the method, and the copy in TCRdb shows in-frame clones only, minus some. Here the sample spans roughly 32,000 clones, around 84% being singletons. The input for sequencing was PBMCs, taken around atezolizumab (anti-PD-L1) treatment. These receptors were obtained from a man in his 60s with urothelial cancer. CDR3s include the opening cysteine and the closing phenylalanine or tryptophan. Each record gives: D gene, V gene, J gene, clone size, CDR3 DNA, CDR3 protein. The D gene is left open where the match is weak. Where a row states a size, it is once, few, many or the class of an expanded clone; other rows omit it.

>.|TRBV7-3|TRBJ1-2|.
TGTGCCAGCAGCTCGACAGCTAACTATGGCTACACCTTC
CASSSTANYGYTF
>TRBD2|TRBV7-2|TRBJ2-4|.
TGTGCCAGCAGCTTGGGTGGCAGCGGGGGGTGGTCCAAAAACATTCAGTACTTC
CASSLGGSGGWSKNIQYF
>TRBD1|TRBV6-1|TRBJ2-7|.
TGTGCCAGCCCCCCAGACAGGGGGCAGCGTGGGGAGCAGTACTTC
CASPPDRGQRGEQYF
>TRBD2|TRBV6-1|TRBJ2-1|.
TGTGCCAGCAGCCACTTAGCGGGGGCATACAATGAGCAGTTCTTC
CASSHLAGAYNEQFF
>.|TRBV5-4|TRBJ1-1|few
TGTGCCAGCAGCCCCCCCGGACCGGGGGGGGCTTTCTTT
CASSPPGPGGAFF
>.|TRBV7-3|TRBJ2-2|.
TGTGCCAGCAGCCCCCAGGACAAGAACACCGGGGAGCTGTTTTTT
CASSPQDKNTGELFF
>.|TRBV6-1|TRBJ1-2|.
TGTGCCAGCACTGGCGGCTATGGCTACACCTTC
CASTGGYGYTF
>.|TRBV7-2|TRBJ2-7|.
TGTGCCAGCAGCTTGAGGTCGAGCGGAACCTACGAGCAGTACTTC
CASSLRSSGTYEQYF
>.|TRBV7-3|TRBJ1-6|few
TGTGCCAGCAGCTTTTCGCGGCAGAATTCACCCCTCCACTTT
CASSFSRQNSPLHF
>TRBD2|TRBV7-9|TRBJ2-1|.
TGTGCCAGCAGCTTAACTCCTCTAGCGGGGGGCTACAATGAGCAGTTCTTC
CASSLTPLAGGYNEQFF
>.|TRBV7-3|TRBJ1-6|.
TGTGCCAGCAGCCGACCAATGAGACAGGTTCCTCCGGGGAATTCACCCCTCCACTTT
CASSRPMRQVPPGNSPLHF
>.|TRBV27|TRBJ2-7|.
TGTGCCAGCAGTTCCCAGGGGAGCTACGAGCAGTACTTC
CASSSQGSYEQYF
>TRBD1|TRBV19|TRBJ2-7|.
TGTGCCAGTAGTCTTACCGGGACAGGGGGCGAGCAGTACTTC
CASSLTGTGGEQYF